The 31 T cell receptor beta chains given below trace back to one sample, sequenced in a study of cytomegalovirus exposure and HLA in healthy donors (dated by TCRdb to between 2016 and 2019). To prepare the library, the immunoSEQ multiplex PCR assay was applied. For the multiplex PCR, a mixture combining 60 forward primers for TCR Vbeta segments and 13 reverse primers for TCR Jbeta segments was used. Here the immuneACCESS table is served through TCRdb, limited to in-frame sequences with V and J called. Missing clones are a known gap in these copies; in checked studies unresolved V genes cover under half, and the rest lacks a known reason. The sample table holds about 140,000 clones, of which approximately 82% were seen once. About 3.2% of the sample is taken by the ten largest. Material for sequencing was PBMCs. These receptors came from a man aged 18 to 35 in good health and CMV-seropositive.

This chain links TRBV29-1 with TRBJ2-7; the D is unclear. Trimming took off 1 base at V and 3 bases at J, with 7 bases between the two ends. CDR1 SQVTM and CDR2 ANQGSEA come from the germline V gene. The CDR3 covers 12 residues. The CDR3: CSVEVLNYEQYF. The CDR3 DNA follows: TGCAGCGTTGAAGTTCTTAACTACGAGCAGTACTTC.

The rearrangement uses TRBV10-1 and TRBJ1-2, with D unclear. The CDR3 runs to 15 residues. Germline V lookup: CDR1 WNHNN, CDR2 SYGVQD (reference sequence). V was trimmed by 0 bases and J by 6 bases, leaving 14 bases between them. CDR3 sequence: CASSESRSPGNGYTF. The DNA of the CDR3 is TGCGCCAGCAGTGAGTCGCGCAGCCCAGGAAATGGCTACACCTTC.

This clone has only one observation. The gene calls are TRBV27 and TRBJ2-2; weak D call: TRBD1 (5 bases). V lost 4 bases, J lost 6 bases, and 9 bases lay in between. Germline loops: CDR1 MNHEY, CDR2 SMNVEV (reference sequence). There are 13 residues in the CDR3. This CDR3 reads CASSWQGPGELFF. CDR3 nucleotides: TGTGCCAGCAGTTGGCAGGGCCCCGGGGAGCTGTTTTTT.

The chain carries TRBV15 and TRBJ2-2; TRBD2 might be the D (5 bases). CDR3 length: 15 amino acids. Trimming left V 4 bases short and J 5 bases short, with 14 bases between. Germline values: CDR1 LNHNV, CDR2 YYDKDF (reference sequence). The CDR3 DNA sequence: TGTGCCACCAGCAATGGTGGGAGAGGGACCGGGGAGCTGTTTTTT. Its protein product is CATSNGGRGTGELFF.

This clone was observed a handful of times. This chain's CDR3 is CASTPLGGNYGYTF. CDR3 DNA: TGTGCCAGCACCCCCTTGGGGGGAAACTATGGCTACACCTTC. The chain carries TRBV27 and TRBJ1-2; the D gene is possibly TRBD1 (5 bases). The CDR3 consists of 14 residues. The V gene lost 7 bases and the J gene lost 2 bases, with 14 bases spanning the gap. The V gene's germline CDR1 is MNHEY and CDR2 SMNVEV (reference sequence).

This CDR3 reads CASSSPLYGRDGRNEQFF. The CDR3 region has the DNA TGTGCCAGCAGCTCCCCTCTCTACGGGAGGGATGGGAGGAATGAGCAGTTCTTC. The gene calls are TRBV13 and TRBJ2-1; 8 nucleotides line up with TRBD2. The CDR3 contains 18 residues. In germline, CDR1 is PRHDT, CDR2 FYEKMQ (reference sequence). V trimming: 4 bases; J trimming: 7 bases; junction bases outside the gene matches: 18.

V gene TRBV5-1 combines with J gene TRBJ2-7, with a tentative D call TRBD2 (6 bases). The CDR3 totals 16 residues. Germline lookup yields CDR1 SGHRS and CDR2 YFSETQ. V was shortened by 1 base and J by 3 bases, with 17 bases between the two germline ends. CDR3 region: CASSLMGLDQGYEQYF. In DNA form, the CDR3 reads TGCGCCAGCAGCTTGATGGGACTCGATCAGGGCTACGAGCAGTACTTC.

This clone occurred once. The chain combines TRBV9 with TRBJ2-7; D is unresolved. The germline CDR1 and CDR2 sequences are SGDLS and YYNGEE. This CDR3 is 14 amino acids long. Trimming shortened V by 0 bases and J by 3 bases, and 10 bases separated the two germline ends. The CDR3 sequence: CASSVERGLYEQYF. Written as DNA, the CDR3 is TGTGCCAGCAGCGTAGAAAGAGGCCTCTACGAGCAGTACTTC. Complete variable domain (other parts from reference TRBV9 and TRBJ2-7): DSGVTQTPKHLITATGQRVTLRCSPRSGDLSVYWYQQSLDQGLQFLIQYYNGEERAKGNILERFSAQQFPDLHSELNLSSLELGDSALYFCASSVERGLYEQYFGPGTRLTVT.

The rearrangement uses TRBV5-6 and TRBJ2-3; TRBD1 aligns across 11 bases. The CDR3 has 15 residues. Germline V gene sequence: CDR1 SGHDT, CDR2 YYEEEE. After removal of 4 bases from V and 4 bases from J, the junction contained 5 bases not matched to a gene. CDR3: CASSTGQGAPDTQYF. The DNA of the CDR3 is TGTGCCAGCAGCACAGGACAGGGGGCCCCAGATACGCAGTATTTT.

This clone was recorded a few times. DNA of the CDR3: TGTGCCGGCTCCGGGGGGGACTCCTATAATTCACCCCTCCACTTT. Protein sequence: CAGSGGDSYNSPLHF. The chain couples TRBV6-1 to TRBJ1-6; possible D gene TRBD1, 5 bases. The germline gives CDR1 MNHNS, CDR2 SASEGT. CDR3 length: 15 amino acids. The germline V and J ends were trimmed by 11 bases and 0 bases, with 14 bases remaining between them.

This sequence joins TRBV7-3 and TRBJ2-1; D unresolved. Trimming removed 1 base at V and 5 bases at J, with 6 bases between. The CDR3 is made up of 13 amino acids. Germline V gene sequence: CDR1 SGHTA, CDR2 FQGTGA. The CDR3 DNA reads as TGTGCCAGCAGCTTAAGTATCGACAATGAGCAGTTCTTC. It yields the protein CASSLSIDNEQFF.

This chain joins TRBV19 and TRBJ1-5; 7 bases fit TRBD1. After removal of 3 bases from V and 0 bases from J, the junction contained 11 bases not matched to a gene. The germline gives CDR1 LNHDA, CDR2 SQIVND (reference sequence). This CDR3 is 18 amino acids long. Here the CDR3 reads CASSIAPIQGYSNQPQHF. CDR3 in DNA: TGTGCCAGTAGTATTGCCCCAATACAGGGGTATAGCAATCAGCCCCAGCATTTT.

The CDR3 loop reads CASSQVGYEQFF. In DNA, the CDR3 is TGCGCCAGCAGCCAGGTCGGGTATGAGCAGTTCTTC. V and J are TRBV4-1 and TRBJ2-1; no firm D call. This CDR3 region has 12 residues. Looked up from germline, CDR1 is MGHRA and CDR2 is YSYEKL. V was cut by 3 bases and J by 8 bases, with 8 bases left in between.

The genes are TRBV19 and TRBJ2-7; 13 bases are shared with TRBD2. The junction had 2 bases not matched to a gene; V was cut back by 3 bases and J by 3 bases. The CDR3 consists of 15 residues. CDR1 is LNHDA, CDR2 SQIVND, per germline (reference sequence). CDR3 DNA sequence: TGTGCCAGTAGTATGGGACTAGCGGGACTCTACGAGCAGTACTTC. It translates to CASSMGLAGLYEQYF.

V is TRBV27 and J is TRBJ2-2; D is possibly TRBD2 (6 bases). Trimming cost V 1 base and J 1 base, with 7 bases left between them. CDR3 length: 15 amino acids. In germline, CDR1 is MNHEY, CDR2 SMNVEV (reference sequence). The CDR3 is CASSLFGRNTGELFF. The CDR3 coding sequence is TGTGCCAGCAGTTTATTCGGGAGGAACACCGGGGAGCTGTTTTTT.

This chain uses TRBV11-2 with TRBJ2-5; 16 bases align to TRBD2. V was pared by 4 bases and J by 5 bases, with 10 bases of the junction left unmatched. The CDR3 has 18 residues. Looked up from germline, CDR1 is SGHAT and CDR2 is FQNNGV. The CDR3 nucleotides read TGTGCCAGCAGCTCCCCCGGGACTAGCGGGAGGGAGGGGGAGACCCAGTACTTC. Translating it yields CASSSPGTSGREGETQYF.

J is TRBJ1-2 and V is TRBV6-1, with D possibly being TRBD1 (6 bases). Trimming took off 4 bases at V and 1 base at J, with 10 bases between the two ends. The CDR3 extends over 14 amino acids. Per germline, CDR1 MNHNS and CDR2 SASEGT. The DNA of the CDR3 is TGTGCCAGCAGTGTCCGGGACAATAACTATGGCTACACCTTC. It is translated as CASSVRDNNYGYTF.

V gene TRBV5-1 combines with J gene TRBJ1-1; D not certain. Germline-derived CDR1 and CDR2 are SGHRS and YFSETQ. Trimming removed 1 base at V and 1 base at J, with 11 bases between. The CDR3 sequence is 15 residues long. The CDR3 DNA sequence: TGCGCCAGCAGCTTGTACGGGGATGGGAACACTGAAGCTTTCTTT. The encoded protein is CASSLYGDGNTEAFF.

The chain employs TRBV7-3 and TRBJ1-1; D unresolved. The V gene lost 4 bases and the J gene lost 6 bases, with 6 bases spanning the gap. Germline V gives CDR1 SGHTA, CDR2 FQGTGA. The CDR3 is made up of 11 amino acids. The CDR3 nucleotides are TGTGCCAGCAGCTCCCTCTCTGAAGCTTTCTTT. As protein: CASSSLSEAFF.

The CDR3 is CASSFGGGRTDTQYF. DNA of the CDR3: TGTGCCAGCAGCTTCGGCGGGGGACGCACAGATACGCAGTATTTT. V gene TRBV7-3 combines with J gene TRBJ2-3; the match to TRBD2 covers 7 bases. The CDR3 covers 15 residues. V dropped 3 bases and J dropped 1; count of bases not matched to a gene: 4. Germline loops: CDR1 SGHTA, CDR2 FQGTGA.

This chain links TRBV7-8 with TRBJ2-7, with TRBD2 matching over 10 bases. The germline V gene has CDR1 SGHVS and CDR2 FQNEAQ. J gave up 3 bases and V 1 base, and 3 bases lay outside the gene matches. This CDR3 has 15 amino acids. This chain's CDR3 is CASSLGLAGGYEQYF. DNA for the CDR3: TGTGCCAGCAGCTTAGGACTAGCGGGCGGCTACGAGCAGTACTTC.

This chain uses TRBV27 with TRBJ2-7; D may be TRBD2 (6 bases). The CDR3 consists of 15 residues. Trimming stripped 5 bases from V and 4 bases from J, with 18 bases between. Germline V gene lookup returns CDR1 MNHEY and CDR2 SMNVEV (reference sequence). CDR3 sequence (DNA): TGTGCCAGCAGTCCCCCGGGACTCTCGCCTTACGAGCAGTACTTC. Translating it yields CASSPPGLSPYEQYF.

The rearrangement joins TRBV19 to TRBJ2-1, with a tentative D call TRBD2 (6 bases). Germline V gene data show CDR1 as LNHDA and CDR2 as SQIVND (reference sequence). The V end lost 5 bases, the J end lost 7 bases, and 12 bases lay between the germline ends. The CDR3 sequence is 13 residues long. CDR3 sequence reads: CASSSGLLNEQFF. The CDR3 DNA sequence: TGTGCCAGTAGTTCGGGACTCTTGAATGAGCAGTTCTTC.

The V and J genes are TRBV5-1 and TRBJ2-7; maybe TRBD1 (5 bases). Germline CDR1 is SGHRS and CDR2 is YFSETQ. This CDR3 is 16 amino acids long. Trimming took off 4 bases at V and 2 bases at J, with 19 bases between the two ends. The chain's CDR3 is CASSIQESVGPYEQYF. DNA for the CDR3: TGCGCCAGCAGCATCCAGGAATCCGTGGGGCCCTACGAGCAGTACTTC.

The V call is TRBV27, the J call TRBJ2-3; D is uncertain. V lost 3 bases to trimming and J lost 3 bases, with 10 bases between them. The CDR3 extends over 14 amino acids. The germline CDR1 and CDR2 sequences are MNHEY and SMNVEV (reference sequence). The chain's CDR3 is CASSFQQYTDTQYF. The DNA of the CDR3 is TGTGCCAGCAGTTTTCAACAGTATACAGATACGCAGTATTTT.

J is TRBJ2-7 and V is TRBV5-1, with D maybe TRBD2 (5 bases). Germline CDR1 is SGHRS and CDR2 is YFSETQ. The CDR3 sequence is 18 residues long. V was trimmed by 0 bases and J by 0 bases, leaving 19 bases between them. The CDR3: CASSLGGSSTANSYEQYF. The CDR3 DNA follows: TGCGCCAGCAGCTTGGGAGGTTCTAGCACCGCGAACTCCTACGAGCAGTACTTC.

The table lists this clone with a count of one. V gene TRBV29-1 combines with J gene TRBJ2-7; 7 bases line up with TRBD1. J was trimmed by 2 bases and V by 6 bases; bases with no gene match: 4. The length of the CDR3 is 12 residues. The germline CDR1 and CDR2 sequences are SQVTM and ANQGSEA. The CDR3 region has the DNA TGCAGCGTCCAGGACAGGCCCTACGAGCAGTACTTC. Amino acid sequence: CSVQDRPYEQYF.

Only a few counts were recorded for this clone. The chain employs TRBV19 and TRBJ2-2; 7 bases fit TRBD2. Germline loops: CDR1 LNHDA, CDR2 SQIVND (reference sequence). The CDR3 loop spans 15 amino acids. Trimming removed 6 bases from V and 4 bases from J; junction bases left unmatched: 8. CDR3 in amino acids: CASRGGSSATGELFF. Written as DNA, the CDR3 is TGTGCCAGTAGGGGGGGGAGTAGCGCCACCGGGGAGCTGTTTTTT.

This clone was picked up one time. The chain uses TRBV27 and TRBJ1-1; D perhaps matches TRBD1 (5 bases). CDR1 is MNHEY, CDR2 SMNVEV, per germline (reference sequence). This CDR3 is built from 15 residues. V lost 4 bases and J lost 5, with 17 bases in between. The CDR3 nucleotides are TGTGCCAGCAGTTACAAATGGCAGGGTGAAACTGAAGCTTTCTTT. Translation: CASSYKWQGETEAFF.

This clone appeared once. V usage is TRBV19 and J usage is TRBJ1-5, with unresolved D. Germline CDR1 reads LNHDA; CDR2 reads SQIVND (reference sequence). V was pared by 7 bases and J by 7 bases, with 14 bases between. This CDR3 contains 13 residues. In DNA, the CDR3 is TGTGCCAGTAATTATTTGGCGGGACAGCCCCAGCATTTT. It encodes CASNYLAGQPQHF. Full variable domain (missing parts from reference TRBV19 and TRBJ1-5): DGGITQSPKYLFRKEGQNVTLSCEQNLNHDAMYWYRQDPGQGLRLIYYSQIVNDFQKGDIAEGYSVSREKKESFPLTVTSAQKNPTAFYLCASNYLAGQPQHFGDGTRLSIL.

Concerning this clone itself: In the same sample, other DNA sequences code for this CDR3. The genes are TRBV5-4 and TRBJ2-7, with 12 bases identical to TRBD2. Trimming took 4 bases from V and 7 from J; bases not matched to a gene: 6. The CDR3 is made up of 14 amino acids. Per germline, CDR1 SGHNT and CDR2 YYREEE (reference sequence). The CDR3 loop is CASSLAGGPREQYF. The DNA for the CDR3 is TGTGCCAGCAGCCTAGCGGGAGGGCCACGAGAGCAGTACTTC.